This entry is about one TCR beta chain. No antigen is known for it. This entry belongs to a study of cytomegalovirus exposure and HLA in healthy donors (dated by TCRdb to between 2016 and 2019). At the level of the whole study: An earlier analysis of 550 to 700 of the donors reported 250 to 350 Gb of sequence data and approximately 110 million unique TCR beta sequences from about 179 million T cells. Among about 410 genotyped donors of the cohort, an average of around 240,000 unique TCR beta nucleotide sequences was sequenced per donor, of which about 18% were non-productive. In a later analysis, previously published TCR beta repertoires from hundreds of donors were re-analyzed and high-resolution HLA genotyping was added so that TCR occurrence patterns could be studied. The number of donors typed differed by locus, with roughly 629-640 for A, B, C, DRB1 and DQB1, around 500 for DQA1, about 610 for DPA1, and about 450 for DPB1. The T cell repertoires of around 730 subjects were profiled by immunosequencing and related to cytomegalovirus serostatus. To predict cytomegalovirus infection status, the study brought together high-throughput TCR immunosequencing, statistical association of individual TCRs with disease status, and machine learning. Among the 398 genotyped donors, approximately 77% belonged to the genetic ancestry cluster associated with self-reported Caucasian donors. All discovery cohort repertoires had been generated on a single sequencing platform. In an earlier analysis of 500 to 650 of the donors, high-throughput TCR beta sequencing was used to judge whether each TCR beta V gene segment behaved as functional or pseudogenic. An early release covering roughly 600 HLA-typed donors comprised about 300 gigabases of sequencing data and some 79 million unique TCR sequences. A handful of DR-DQ haplotypes were treated as single units for association and clustering because of strong linkage in the cohort. HLA typing covered class I and class II loci at four-digit resolution. The study aimed to test whether signatures of past pathogen exposure could be identified by cataloging public T cell receptors. Genome-wide SNP genotypes for about 65% of the 666 donors were used in a later genetic analysis, which treated that subset as a discovery cohort. Rather than drawing on any new phenotypic data, the later analysis identified candidate immune exposures from TCR beta sequences and the way those sequences occurred across donors. In addition to the first cohort of 650 to 750 subjects, a separate validation cohort of some 120 different subjects was used. Donor age, sex, ethnicity and CMV serostatus were compiled alongside the repertoire data.

The cohort comprised around 690 healthy bone marrow donors. At the time of sampling, every cohort member was nominally healthy, though immune exposures that went unrecorded were likely present. The donor tested CMV seropositive and was one of the 289 seropositive cohort members. Each donor provided a peripheral blood sample, and peripheral blood mononuclear cells were used for TCR beta sequencing. The Qiagen DNeasy Blood Extraction Kit was used to extract genomic DNA from the blood cell samples. Library preparation employed the immunoSEQ multiplex PCR assay. A mixture of 60 forward primers for TCR Vbeta segments and 13 reverse primers for TCR Jbeta segments was used in the multiplex PCR. The CDR3 region of rearranged TCR beta genes was amplified from genomic DNA with a multiplex PCR assay. Amplified TCR beta libraries were sequenced as 87-base-pair reads on the Illumina HiSeq System. Per the authors' processing: A later analysis counted 75 million to 100 million unique TCR beta chains across the 666 repertoires, and roughly 10 million of these chains were shared by at least two donors. To remove PCR and sequencing errors, raw reads were error-corrected and collapsed into unique sequences using a nearest-neighbor algorithm that merged closely related sequences. Alignment of CDR3 sequences to IMGT reference sequences was used to assign V, D and J gene segments. For a sequence to be retained, at least a six-nucleotide match to both a V gene segment and a J gene segment was required. Rearrangements were classified as productive when the CDR3 lacked stop codons and remained in frame with V and J, and all other rearrangements were classified as non-productive. Following IMGT convention, CDR3 was defined as the stretch from the second conserved V-encoded cysteine to the conserved J-encoded phenylalanine. Sequences without an unambiguous match to a single V gene segment were excluded from the earlier analysis of approximately 600 of the donors. In an earlier analysis of several hundred of the donors, a V segment was called functional when productive rearrangements were above 56.7%, and segregating when the standard deviation between donors exceeded 5%. A statistical classification framework was developed to diagnose cytomegalovirus status using the catalog of TCR beta chain sequences. A later analysis assigned V and J genes by comparing TCR nucleotide sequences with IMGT/GENE-DB human TR gene sequences. Using the TCRdist pipeline, a later analysis assigned CDR3 sequences along with most-parsimonious VDJ recombination scenarios. In a later analysis, each TCR beta chain was defined by its CDR3 amino acid sequence together with its V-gene family, and reads lacking a unique V-gene family were excluded. To address suspected cross-contamination and a sequencing artifact, a later analysis removed approximately 590 highly shared, low-generation-probability nucleotide sequences. A later analysis calculated a clonal expansion index for each public chain from normalized within-repertoire ranks of inferred template counts. In a later analysis, generation probabilities were computed using a VDJ recombination model fitted to out-of-frame rearrangements, and the results were checked against IGoR. Hypergeometric tests were used in a later analysis to score TCR-TCR, TCR-HLA and TCR-CMV co-occurrence, with a repertoire-size bias correction applied to the TCR pairs. In a later analysis, false discovery rates were estimated by permuting HLA or CMV assignments 20 times. In a later analysis, co-occurring TCRs were grouped with DBSCAN, and TCRdist sequence similarity was added when clustering was performed within HLA-allele-positive subsets. Repertoires with fewer than 30,000 or more than 120,000 public chains, plus five repertoires with anomalous nucleotide sharing, were excluded from co-occurrence clustering. TCRdb obtained this table from immuneACCESS and retained in-frame rearrangements with V and J assigned. These tables miss some clones; where compared with another copy, unresolved V genes account for less than half of the shortfall, and the remainder is unexplained. That table gives V, J and clone size, and the DNA gave D and trimming. The sample table gives under 95,000 clones. The ten largest clones represent 3.5% to 4% of the sample.

The CDR3 starts with the cysteine, ends with the phenylalanine, and has 17 residues. The kept DNA is CDR3 alone, 51 bases in frame from the first base. Cut back by 0 bases and 1 base, the V and J ends lie 13 bases apart. The germline V gene provides CDR1 SGHRS and CDR2 YFSETQ. The full study reports these points: The study listed around 160 TCR beta chains as associated with cytomegalovirus. It was suggested by the authors that the approach could potentially be generalized to other disease states and immunological phenotypes. A later genetic analysis reported fewer N-insertions in productive TCRs among donors in an Asian-associated ancestry cluster than the roughly 650-donor mean. In an earlier analysis of several hundred of the donors, most TCR beta V segments were observed in productive rearrangements about 87% or about 30% of the time, broadly matching IMGT annotations. Strong co-occurrence of HLA alleles, especially DR and DQ, made assigning TCR associations to individual alleles difficult. Because HLA typing was missing for some donors at each locus, association tests included only the typed subset. The 87-base-pair reads could not distinguish some IMGT-functional V segments, including TRBV6-2 and TRBV6-3, so those segments were excluded. In both the original and validation cohorts, the classifier was reported to diagnose cytomegalovirus status with high specificity and sensitivity. CMV serostatus was the only immune exposure information available for the cohort. In vitro tests confirmed that three of the cytomegalovirus-associated TCR beta chains recognize cytomegalovirus antigens. A later genetic analysis associated a missense DCLRE1C variant with V-gene and J-gene trimming of TCR beta chains, and an independent cohort replicated the association. In a later analysis, some 17,000 TCR beta sequences were associated with specific HLA alleles at a false discovery rate of 0.05. A cluster of highly shared sequence variants was judged likely to be a technical artifact of the sequencing pipeline. Presence/absence analyses assumed roughly uniform sequencing depth across donors, an assumption that may not hold. A later analysis found that HLA-associated TCR beta chains were more clonally expanded and had lower generation probabilities than equally common non-associated chains. A later analysis reported that several top co-occurrence clusters appeared linked to parvovirus B19, influenza, CMV and Epstein-Barr virus. A further reported finding was that TCR beta sequences accurately predicted the HLA-A and HLA-B alleles for most subjects in the first cohort. In a later analysis, TCR association rates were found to vary across HLA loci, with the most associated TCRs seen for DRB1 alleles and the fewest for HLA-C alleles. Linkage disequilibrium might explain the correlated functional status among segregating V segments, but an unknown experimental factor could not be ruled out. Most TCR sequences were seen in very few donors, while some public TCRs were found in many individuals. In a later analysis, most CMV-associated TCR beta chains were found to appear HLA-restricted, with HLA associations seemingly driven largely by CMV exposure. This cohort had only TCR beta chains sequenced, and the lack of alpha or paired-chain data limited which features could be detected. About 17 rarely observed V segments, including chromosome 9 orphons, were excluded from the earlier analysis of approximately 500 of the donors because counts were too low.

The source material was PBMCs. The TCR comes from a young man in good health and CMV-seropositive. The rearranged segments are TRBV5-1 and TRBJ2-2; TRBD2 is perhaps the D gene, given 6 matching bases. The CDR3 region reads CASSLAGSSENTGELFF. The bases read TGCGCCAGCAGCTTGGCCGGGTCTAGCGAGAACACCGGGGAGCTGTTTTTT.